What follows describes a single T cell receptor (beta chain). Sequencing used immunoSEQ multiplex PCR; TCRdb keeps in-frame clones, though not all of them. The sample contains 230,000 or so clones, about 87% of which appear only once. This entry comes from a study of blood T cell repertoires in COVID-19. Study-level background: The samples span acute and convalescent COVID-19 from the United States, Italy and Spain.

CDR1 and CDR2 from the germline V gene are SGHRS and YFSETQ. V was cut by 6 bases and J by 3 bases, with 8 bases left in between. This CDR3 contains 12 residues. Across under 25 US areas, participants ranged in age from roughly 18 to 95 years. Researchers sorted participants into cohorts using their self-reported clinical history. The sequencing input was PBMCs or T cells enriched from blood (not recorded which). This chain links TRBV5-1 with TRBJ2-3; D unclear. This clonotype originated in a woman between 35 and 50 years old with acute COVID-19. CDR3 nucleotides: TGCGCCAGCACCCCCGGGACAGATACGCAGTATTTT. Translating it yields CASTPGTDTQYF.